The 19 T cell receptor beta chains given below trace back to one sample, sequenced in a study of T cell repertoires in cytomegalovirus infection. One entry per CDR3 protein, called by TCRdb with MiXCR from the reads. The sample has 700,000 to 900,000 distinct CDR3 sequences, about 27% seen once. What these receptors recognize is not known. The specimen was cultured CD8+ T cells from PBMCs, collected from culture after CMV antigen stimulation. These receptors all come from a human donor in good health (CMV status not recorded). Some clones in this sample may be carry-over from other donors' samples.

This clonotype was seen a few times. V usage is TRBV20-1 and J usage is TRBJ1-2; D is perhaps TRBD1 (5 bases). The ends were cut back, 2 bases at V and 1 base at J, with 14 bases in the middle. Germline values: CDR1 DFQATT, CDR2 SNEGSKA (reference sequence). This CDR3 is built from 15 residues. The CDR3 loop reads CSARFLGASNYGYTF. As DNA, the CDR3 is TGCAGTGCTAGATTTCTTGGGGCCAGTAACTATGGCTACACCTTC.

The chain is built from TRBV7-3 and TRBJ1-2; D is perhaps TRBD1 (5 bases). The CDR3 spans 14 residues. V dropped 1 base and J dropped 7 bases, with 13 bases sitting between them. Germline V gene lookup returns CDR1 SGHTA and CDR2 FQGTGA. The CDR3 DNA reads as TGTGCCAGCAGCTTAAATCACGGGACCCCTGGCTACACCTTC. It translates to CASSLNHGTPGYTF.

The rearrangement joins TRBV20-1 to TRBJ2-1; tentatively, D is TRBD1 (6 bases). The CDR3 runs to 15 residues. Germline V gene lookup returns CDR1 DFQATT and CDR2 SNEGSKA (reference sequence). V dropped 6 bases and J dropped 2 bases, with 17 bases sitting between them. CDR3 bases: TGCAGTGCCCCTGACAGGAGCCAGGCCTACAATGAGCAGTTCTTC. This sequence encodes CSAPDRSQAYNEQFF.

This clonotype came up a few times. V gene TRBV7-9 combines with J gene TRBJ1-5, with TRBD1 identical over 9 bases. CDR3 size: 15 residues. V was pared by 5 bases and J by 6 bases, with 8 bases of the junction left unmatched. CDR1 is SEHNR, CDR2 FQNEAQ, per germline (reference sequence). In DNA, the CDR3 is TGTGCCAGCAGCCCGGTACAGGGGGCTGGTCAGCCCCAGCATTTT. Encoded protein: CASSPVQGAGQPQHF.

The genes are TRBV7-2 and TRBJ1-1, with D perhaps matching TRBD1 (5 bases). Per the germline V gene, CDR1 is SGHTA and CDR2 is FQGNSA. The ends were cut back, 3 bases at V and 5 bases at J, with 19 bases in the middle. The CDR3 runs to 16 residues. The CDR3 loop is CASSFDQDWGTTEAFF. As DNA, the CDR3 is TGTGCCAGCAGCTTCGATCAAGATTGGGGGACGACTGAAGCTTTCTTT.

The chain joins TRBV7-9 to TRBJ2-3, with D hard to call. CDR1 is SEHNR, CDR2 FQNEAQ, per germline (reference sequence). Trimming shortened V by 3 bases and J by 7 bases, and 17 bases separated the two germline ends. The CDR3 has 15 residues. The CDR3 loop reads CASSFVNLTENTQYF. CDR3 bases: TGTGCCAGCAGCTTTGTTAACCTGACCGAGAATACGCAGTATTTT.

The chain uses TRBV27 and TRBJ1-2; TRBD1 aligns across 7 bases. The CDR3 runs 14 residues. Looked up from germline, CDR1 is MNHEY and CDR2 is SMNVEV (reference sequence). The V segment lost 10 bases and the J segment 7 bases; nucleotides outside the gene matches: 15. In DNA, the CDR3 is TGTGCCAACCCGGGGGAAAAGGGGGCGCTTGGCTACACCTTC. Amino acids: CANPGEKGALGYTF.

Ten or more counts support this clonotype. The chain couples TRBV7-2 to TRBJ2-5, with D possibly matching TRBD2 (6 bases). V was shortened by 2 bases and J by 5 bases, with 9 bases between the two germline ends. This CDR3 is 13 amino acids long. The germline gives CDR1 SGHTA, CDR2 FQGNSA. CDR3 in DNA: TGTGCCAGCAGCTTAAATGGGAGGGAGACCCAGTACTTC. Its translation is CASSLNGRETQYF.

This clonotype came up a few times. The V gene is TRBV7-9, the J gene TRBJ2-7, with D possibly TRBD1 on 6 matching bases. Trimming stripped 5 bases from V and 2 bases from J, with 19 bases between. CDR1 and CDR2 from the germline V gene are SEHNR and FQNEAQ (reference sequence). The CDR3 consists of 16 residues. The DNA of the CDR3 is TGTGCCAGCAGCCCCCGGACAGCACAAAAACCCTACGAGCAGTACTTC. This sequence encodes CASSPRTAQKPYEQYF.

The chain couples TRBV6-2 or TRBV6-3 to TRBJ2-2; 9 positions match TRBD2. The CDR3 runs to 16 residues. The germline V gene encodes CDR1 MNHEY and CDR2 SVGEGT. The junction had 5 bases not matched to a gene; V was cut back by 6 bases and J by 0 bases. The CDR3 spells CASRLSGGANTGELFF. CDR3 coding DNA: TGTGCCAGCAGACTTAGCGGGGGAGCGAACACCGGGGAGCTGTTTTTT.

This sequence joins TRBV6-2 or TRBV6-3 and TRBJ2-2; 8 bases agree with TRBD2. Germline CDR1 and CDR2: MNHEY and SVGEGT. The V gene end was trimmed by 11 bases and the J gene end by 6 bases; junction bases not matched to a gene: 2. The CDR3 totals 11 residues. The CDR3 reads CAAGGAGELFF. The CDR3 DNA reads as TGTGCCGCGGGGGGCGCCGGGGAGCTGTTTTTT.

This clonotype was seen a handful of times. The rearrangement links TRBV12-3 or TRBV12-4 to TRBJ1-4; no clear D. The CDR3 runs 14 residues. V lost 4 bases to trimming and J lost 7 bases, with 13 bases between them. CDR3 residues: CASSWGGSSEKLFF. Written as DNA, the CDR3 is TGTGCCAGCAGTTGGGGAGGATCGAGTGAAAAACTGTTTTTT.

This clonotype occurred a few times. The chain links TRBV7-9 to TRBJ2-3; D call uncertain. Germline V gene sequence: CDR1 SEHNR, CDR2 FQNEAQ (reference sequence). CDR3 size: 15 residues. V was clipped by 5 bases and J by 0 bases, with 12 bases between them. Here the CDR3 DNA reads TGTGCCAGCAGCCCCGGCCCCTCCAGCACAGATACGCAGTATTTT. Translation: CASSPGPSSTDTQYF.

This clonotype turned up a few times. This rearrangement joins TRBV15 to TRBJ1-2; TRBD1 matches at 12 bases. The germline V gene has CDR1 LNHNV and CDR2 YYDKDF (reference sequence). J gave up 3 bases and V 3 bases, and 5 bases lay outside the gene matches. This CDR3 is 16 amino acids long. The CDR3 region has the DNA TGTGCCACCAGCAGGGCGGGACAGGGGGCATACTATGGCTACACCTTC. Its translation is CATSRAGQGAYYGYTF. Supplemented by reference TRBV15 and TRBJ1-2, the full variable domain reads DAMVIQNPRYQVTQFGKPVTLSCSQTLNHNVMYWYQQKSSQAPKLLFHYYDKDFNNEADTPDNFQSRRPNTSFCFLDIRSPGLGDTAMYLCATSRAGQGAYYGYTFGSGTRLTVV.

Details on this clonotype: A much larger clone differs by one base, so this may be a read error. CDR3 nucleotide sequence: TGTGCCAGCAGCCCTCCCCGTACAGGGACCGGGGAGCTGTTTTTT. This gives the protein CASSPPRTGTGELFF. The rearrangement links TRBV7-8 to TRBJ2-2, with a weak D call TRBD1 (6 bases). CDR3 length: 15 amino acids. CDR1 and CDR2 from the germline V gene are SGHVS and FQNEAQ. The V gene lost 5 bases and the J gene lost 5 bases, with 15 bases spanning the gap. Combining the CDR3 with reference TRBV7-8 and TRBJ2-2 gives the whole variable domain GAGVSQSPRYKVAKRGQDVALRCDPISGHVSLFWYQQALGQGPEFLTYFQNEAQLDKSGLPSDRFFAERPEGSVSTLKIQRTQQEDSAVYLCASSPPRTGTGELFFGEGSRLTVL.

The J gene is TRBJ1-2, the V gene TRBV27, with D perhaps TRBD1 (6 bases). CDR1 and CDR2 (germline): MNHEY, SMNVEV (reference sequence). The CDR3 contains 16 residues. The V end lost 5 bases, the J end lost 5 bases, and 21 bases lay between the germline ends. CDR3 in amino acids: CASSPGTPQDFYGYTF. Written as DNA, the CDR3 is TGTGCCAGCAGTCCCGGGACACCCCAGGACTTTTATGGCTACACCTTC.

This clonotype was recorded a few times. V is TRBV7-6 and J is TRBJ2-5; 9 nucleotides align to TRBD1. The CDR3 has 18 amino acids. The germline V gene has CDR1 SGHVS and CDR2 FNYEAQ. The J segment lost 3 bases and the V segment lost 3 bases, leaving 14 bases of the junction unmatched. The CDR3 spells CASSFITGTGPKKETQYF. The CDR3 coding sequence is TGTGCCAGCAGCTTCATAACCGGGACAGGGCCAAAGAAAGAGACCCAGTACTTC.

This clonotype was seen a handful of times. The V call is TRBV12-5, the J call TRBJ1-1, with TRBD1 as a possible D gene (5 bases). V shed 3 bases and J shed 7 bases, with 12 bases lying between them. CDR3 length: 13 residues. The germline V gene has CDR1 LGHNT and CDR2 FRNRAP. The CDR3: CASGFGGENEAFF. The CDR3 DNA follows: TGTGCTAGTGGTTTTGGGGGAGAGAATGAAGCTTTCTTT.

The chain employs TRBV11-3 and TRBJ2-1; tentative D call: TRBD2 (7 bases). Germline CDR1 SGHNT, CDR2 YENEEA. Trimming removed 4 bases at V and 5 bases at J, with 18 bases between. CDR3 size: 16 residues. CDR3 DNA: TGTGCCAGCAGCTCCTGGGGGGGGGGCAAGGACAATGAGCAGTTCTTC. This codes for CASSSWGGGKDNEQFF.